This T cell receptor (beta chain) was captured by sequencing in a study of T cell responses to AZD1222 COVID-19 vaccine. Whole-study context: Researchers grouped second doses given at about 4 or about 12 weeks into one pool. Study-wide results and caveats: The sample set comprised mostly white British donors with more females, and clonal diversity was possibly underestimated. Of the AZD1222 recipients, only five to seven were seropositive at baseline. Sampling that yielded the repertoires occurred only after the peak T cell response.

This clone has just a few counts. Its antigen is currently unknown. Trimming removed 0 bases from V and 8 bases from J, with 12 bases in between. CDR1 and CDR2 from the germline V gene are SGDLS and YYNGEE. This CDR3 spans 14 amino acids. Profiled with immunoSEQ multiplex PCR; TCRdb holds only in-frame clones, not every one. The data show over 50,000 clones, with roughly 84% seen just once and about 7% held by the top ten. The TCR was taken from an adult in good health. The chain recombines TRBV9 with TRBJ2-1; the D gene is possibly TRBD2 (6 bases). Sequences were derived from peripheral blood, sampled on day 0 of AZD1222 vaccination. CDR3 in amino acids: CASSVGRGSHEQFF. The CDR3, as DNA: TGTGCCAGCAGCGTAGGGCGGGGATCCCATGAGCAGTTCTTC.